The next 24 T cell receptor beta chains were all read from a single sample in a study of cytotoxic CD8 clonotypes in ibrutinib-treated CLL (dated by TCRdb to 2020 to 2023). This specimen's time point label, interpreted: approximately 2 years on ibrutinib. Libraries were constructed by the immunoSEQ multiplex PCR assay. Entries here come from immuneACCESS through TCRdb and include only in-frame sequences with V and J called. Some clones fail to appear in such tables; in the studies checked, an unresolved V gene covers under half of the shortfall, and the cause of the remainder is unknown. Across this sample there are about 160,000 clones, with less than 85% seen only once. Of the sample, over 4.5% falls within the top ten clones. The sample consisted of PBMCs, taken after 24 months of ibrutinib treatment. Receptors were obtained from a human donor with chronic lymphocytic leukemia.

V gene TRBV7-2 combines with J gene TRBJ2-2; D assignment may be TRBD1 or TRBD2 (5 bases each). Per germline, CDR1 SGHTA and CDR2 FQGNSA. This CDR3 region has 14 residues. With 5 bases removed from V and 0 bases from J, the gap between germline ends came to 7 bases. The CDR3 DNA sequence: TGTGCCAGCAGCCGGGACGCGAACACCGGGGAGCTGTTTTTT. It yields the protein CASSRDANTGELFF. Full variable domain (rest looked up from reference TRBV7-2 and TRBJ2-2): GAGVSQSPSNKVTEKGKDVELRCDPISGHTALYWYRQSLGQGLEFLIYFQGNSAPDKSGLPSDRFSAERTGGSVSTLTIQRTQQEDSAVYLCASSRDANTGELFFGEGSRLTVL.

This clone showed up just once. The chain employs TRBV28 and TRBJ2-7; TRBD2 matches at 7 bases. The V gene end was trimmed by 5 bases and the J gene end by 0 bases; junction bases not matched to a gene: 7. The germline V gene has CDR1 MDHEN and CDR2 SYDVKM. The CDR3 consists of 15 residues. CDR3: CASSPRGGSSYEQYF. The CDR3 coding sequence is TGTGCCAGCAGTCCACGGGGAGGGAGCTCCTACGAGCAGTACTTC.

This chain's CDR3 is CASSYGVGGYTF. The CDR3 coding sequence is TGTGCCAGCAGTTATGGGGTGGGTGGCTACACCTTC. The J gene is TRBJ1-2, the V gene TRBV6-5, with D uncertain. Germline CDR1 reads MNHEY; CDR2 reads SVGAGI. This CDR3 spans 12 amino acids. Trimming pared 3 bases from V and 7 bases from J, leaving 9 bases between.

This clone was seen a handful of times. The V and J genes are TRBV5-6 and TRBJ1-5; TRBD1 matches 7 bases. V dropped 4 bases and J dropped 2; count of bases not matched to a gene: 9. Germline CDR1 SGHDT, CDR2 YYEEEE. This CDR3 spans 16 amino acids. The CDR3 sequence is CASSLRQGGRNQPQHF. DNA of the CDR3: TGTGCCAGCAGCCTCAGACAGGGTGGGCGCAATCAGCCCCAGCATTTT.

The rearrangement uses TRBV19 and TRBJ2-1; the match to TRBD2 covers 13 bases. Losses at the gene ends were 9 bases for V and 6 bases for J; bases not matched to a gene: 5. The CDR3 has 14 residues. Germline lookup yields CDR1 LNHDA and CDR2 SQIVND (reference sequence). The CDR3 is CASSLAGGANEQFF. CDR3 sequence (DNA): TGTGCCAGCTCACTAGCGGGGGGGGCCAATGAGCAGTTCTTC.

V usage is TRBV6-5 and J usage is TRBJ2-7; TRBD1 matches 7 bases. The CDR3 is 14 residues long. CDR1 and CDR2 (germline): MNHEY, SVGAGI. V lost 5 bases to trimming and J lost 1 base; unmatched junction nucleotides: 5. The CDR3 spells CASSAGGASYEQYF. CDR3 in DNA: TGTGCCAGCAGTGCAGGGGGAGCTTCCTACGAGCAGTACTTC.

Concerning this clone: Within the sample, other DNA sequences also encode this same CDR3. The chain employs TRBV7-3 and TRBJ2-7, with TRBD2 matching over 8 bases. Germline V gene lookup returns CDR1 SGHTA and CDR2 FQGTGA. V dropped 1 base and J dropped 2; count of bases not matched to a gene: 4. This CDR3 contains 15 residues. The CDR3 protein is CASSLRLAGPYEQYF. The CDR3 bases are TGTGCCAGCAGCTTAAGGCTAGCGGGCCCCTACGAGCAGTACTTC.

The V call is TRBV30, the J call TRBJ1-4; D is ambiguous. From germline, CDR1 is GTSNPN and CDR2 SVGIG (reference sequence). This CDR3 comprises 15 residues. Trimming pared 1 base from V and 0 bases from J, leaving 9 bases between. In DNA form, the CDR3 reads TGTGCCTGGAGTGCTCAAGTTGCAACTAATGAAAAACTGTTTTTT. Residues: CAWSAQVATNEKLFF. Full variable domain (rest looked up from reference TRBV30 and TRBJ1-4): SQTIHQWPATLVQPVGSPLSLECTVEGTSNPNLYWYRQAAGRGLQLLFYSVGIGQISSEVPQNLSASRPQDRQFILSSKKLLLSDSGFYLCAWSAQVATNEKLFFGSGTQLSVL.

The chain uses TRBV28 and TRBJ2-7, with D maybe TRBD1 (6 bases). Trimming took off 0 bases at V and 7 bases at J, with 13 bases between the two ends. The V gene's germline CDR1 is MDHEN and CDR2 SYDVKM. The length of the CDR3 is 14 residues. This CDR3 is CASSLWGADQEQYF. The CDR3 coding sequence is TGTGCCAGCAGTTTATGGGGGGCAGACCAAGAGCAGTACTTC. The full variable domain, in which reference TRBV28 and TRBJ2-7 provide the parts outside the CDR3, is DVKVTQSSRYLVKRTGEKVFLECVQDMDHENMFWYRQDPGLGLRLIYFSYDVKMKEKGDIPEGYSVSREKKERFSLILESASTNQTSMYLCASSLWGADQEQYFGPGTRLTVT.

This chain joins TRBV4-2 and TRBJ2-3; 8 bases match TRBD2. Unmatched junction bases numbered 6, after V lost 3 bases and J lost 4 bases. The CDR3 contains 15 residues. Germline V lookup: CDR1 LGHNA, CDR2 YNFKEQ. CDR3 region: CASSQGTSGADTQYF. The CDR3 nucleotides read TGTGCCAGCAGCCAGGGTACTAGCGGAGCAGATACGCAGTATTTT.

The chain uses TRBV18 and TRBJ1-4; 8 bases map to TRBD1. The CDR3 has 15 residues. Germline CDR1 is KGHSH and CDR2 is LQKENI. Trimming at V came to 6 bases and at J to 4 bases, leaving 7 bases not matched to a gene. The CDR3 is CASSLRQGRNEKLFF. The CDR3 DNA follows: TGTGCCAGCTCCCTCAGACAGGGGCGTAATGAAAAACTGTTTTTT.

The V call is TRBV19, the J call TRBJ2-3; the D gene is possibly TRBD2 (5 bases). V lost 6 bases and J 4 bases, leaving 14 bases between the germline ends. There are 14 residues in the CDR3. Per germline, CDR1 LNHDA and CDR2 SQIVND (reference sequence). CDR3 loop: CASSARAGADTQYF. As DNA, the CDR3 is TGTGCCAGTAGCGCCCGTGCCGGGGCAGATACGCAGTATTTT.

The CDR3 DNA follows: TGCAGCGTTGAACGTCAGGGGGCCGGCGGGGAGCTGTTTTTT. Its translation is CSVERQGAGGELFF. This rearrangement joins TRBV29-1 to TRBJ2-2, with 8 bases aligning to TRBD1. The CDR3 has 14 amino acids. From germline, CDR1 is SQVTM and CDR2 ANQGSEA. Losses at the gene ends were 2 bases for V and 7 bases for J; bases not matched to a gene: 6.

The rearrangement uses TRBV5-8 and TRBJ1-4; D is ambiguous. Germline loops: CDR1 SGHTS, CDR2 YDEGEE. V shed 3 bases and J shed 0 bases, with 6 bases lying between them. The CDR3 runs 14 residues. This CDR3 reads CASSSRATNEKLFF. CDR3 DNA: TGTGCCAGCAGCTCACGGGCAACTAATGAAAAACTGTTTTTT.

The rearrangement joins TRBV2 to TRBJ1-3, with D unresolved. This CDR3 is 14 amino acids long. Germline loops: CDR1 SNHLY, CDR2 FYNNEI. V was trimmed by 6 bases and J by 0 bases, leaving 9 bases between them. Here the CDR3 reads CASRSTGSGNTIYF. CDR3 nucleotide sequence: TGTGCCAGCAGGTCGACGGGCTCTGGAAACACCATATATTTT.

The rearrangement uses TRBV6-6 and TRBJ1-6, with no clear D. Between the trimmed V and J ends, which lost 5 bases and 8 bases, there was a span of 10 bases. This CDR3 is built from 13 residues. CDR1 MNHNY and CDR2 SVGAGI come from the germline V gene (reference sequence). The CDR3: CASSVGPDSPLHF. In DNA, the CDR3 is TGTGCCAGCAGTGTTGGGCCCGATTCACCCCTCCACTTT.

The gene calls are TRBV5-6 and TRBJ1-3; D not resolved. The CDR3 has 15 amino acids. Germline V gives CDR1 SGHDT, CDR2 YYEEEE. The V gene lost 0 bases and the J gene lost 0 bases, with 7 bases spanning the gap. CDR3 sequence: CASSLGRISGNTIYF. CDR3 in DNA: TGTGCCAGCAGCTTGGGGCGGATCTCTGGAAACACCATATATTTT.

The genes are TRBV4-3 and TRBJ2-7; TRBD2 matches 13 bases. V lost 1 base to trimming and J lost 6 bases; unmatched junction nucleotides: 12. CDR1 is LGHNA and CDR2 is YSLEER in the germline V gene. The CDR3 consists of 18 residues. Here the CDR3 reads CASSQVLTGLAGRGEQYF. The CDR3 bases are TGCGCCAGCAGCCAAGTTCTAACGGGACTAGCGGGAAGGGGCGAGCAGTACTTC.

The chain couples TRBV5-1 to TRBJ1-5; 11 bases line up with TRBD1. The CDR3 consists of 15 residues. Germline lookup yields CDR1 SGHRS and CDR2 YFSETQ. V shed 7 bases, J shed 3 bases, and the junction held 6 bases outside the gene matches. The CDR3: CASARTGGNNQPQHF. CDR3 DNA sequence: TGCGCCAGCGCCAGGACAGGGGGCAACAATCAGCCCCAGCATTTT.

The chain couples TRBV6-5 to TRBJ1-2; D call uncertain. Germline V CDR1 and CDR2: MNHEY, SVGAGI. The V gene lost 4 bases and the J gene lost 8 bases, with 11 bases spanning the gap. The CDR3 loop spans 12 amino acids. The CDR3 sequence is CASSSGRAGYTF. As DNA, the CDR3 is TGTGCCAGCAGTTCGGGGAGAGCCGGCTACACCTTC.

The CDR3 sequence is CASSPRRELNYGYTF. CDR3 nucleotide sequence: TGTGCCAGCTCACCGCGGCGGGAGTTAAACTATGGCTACACCTTC. The genes are TRBV18 and TRBJ1-2; D gene uncertain. The CDR3 is 15 residues long. Germline CDR1 KGHSH, CDR2 LQKENI. V was shortened by 3 bases and J by 2 bases, with 13 bases between the two germline ends.

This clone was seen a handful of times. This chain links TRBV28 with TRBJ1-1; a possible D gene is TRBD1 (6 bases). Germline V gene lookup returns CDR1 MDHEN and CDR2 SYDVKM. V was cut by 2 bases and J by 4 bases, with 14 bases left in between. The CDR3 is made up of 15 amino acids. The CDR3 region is CASSLTTGIGTEAFF. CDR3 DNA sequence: TGTGCCAGCAGTTTAACCACAGGGATAGGCACTGAAGCTTTCTTT.

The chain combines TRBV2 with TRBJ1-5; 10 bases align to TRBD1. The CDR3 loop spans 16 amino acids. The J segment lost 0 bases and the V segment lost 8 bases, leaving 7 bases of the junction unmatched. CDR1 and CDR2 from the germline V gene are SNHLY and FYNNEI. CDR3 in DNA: TGTGCCAGCTCCCCGGGACAGGGGAATAGCAATCAGCCCCAGCATTTT. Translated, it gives CASSPGQGNSNQPQHF.

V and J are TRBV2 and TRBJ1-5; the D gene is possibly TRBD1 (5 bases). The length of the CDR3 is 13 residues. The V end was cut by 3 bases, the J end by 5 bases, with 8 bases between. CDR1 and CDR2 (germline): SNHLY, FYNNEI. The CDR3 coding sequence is TGTGCCAGCAGTGAGCAGGGCTATCAGCCCCAGCATTTT. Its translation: CASSEQGYQPQHF.